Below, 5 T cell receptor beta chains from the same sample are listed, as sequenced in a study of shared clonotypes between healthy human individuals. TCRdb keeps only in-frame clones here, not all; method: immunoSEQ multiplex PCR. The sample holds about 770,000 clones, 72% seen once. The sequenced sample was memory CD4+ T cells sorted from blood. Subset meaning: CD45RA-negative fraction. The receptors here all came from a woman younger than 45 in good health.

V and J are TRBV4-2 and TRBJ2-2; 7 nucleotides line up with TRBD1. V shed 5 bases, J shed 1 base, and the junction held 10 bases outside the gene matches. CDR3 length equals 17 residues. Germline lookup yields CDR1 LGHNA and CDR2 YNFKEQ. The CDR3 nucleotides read TGTGCCAGCAGCTCTAAGGGGGCCCTCAAGAACACCGGGGAGCTGTTTTTT. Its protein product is CASSSKGALKNTGELFF.

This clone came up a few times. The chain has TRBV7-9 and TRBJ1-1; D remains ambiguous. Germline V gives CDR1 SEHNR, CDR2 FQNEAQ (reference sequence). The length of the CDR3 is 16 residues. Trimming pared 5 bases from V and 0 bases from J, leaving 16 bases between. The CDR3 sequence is CASSPYPAVVNTEAFF. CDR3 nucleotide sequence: TGTGCCAGCAGCCCATATCCGGCAGTGGTGAACACTGAAGCTTTCTTT.

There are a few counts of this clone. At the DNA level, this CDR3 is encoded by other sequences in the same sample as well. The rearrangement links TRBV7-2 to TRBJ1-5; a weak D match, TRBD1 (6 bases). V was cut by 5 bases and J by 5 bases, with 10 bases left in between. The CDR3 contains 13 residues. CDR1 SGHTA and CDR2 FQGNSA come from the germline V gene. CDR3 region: CASSRQADQPQHF. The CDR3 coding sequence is TGTGCCAGCAGCCGACAGGCCGATCAGCCCCAGCATTTT.

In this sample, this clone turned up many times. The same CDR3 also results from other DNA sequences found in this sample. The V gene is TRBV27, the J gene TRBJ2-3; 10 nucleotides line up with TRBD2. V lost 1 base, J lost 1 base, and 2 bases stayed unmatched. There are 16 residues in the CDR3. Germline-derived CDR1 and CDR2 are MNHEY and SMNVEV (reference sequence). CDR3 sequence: CASSLYSGRRTDTQYF. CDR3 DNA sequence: TGTGCCAGCAGTTTATATAGCGGGAGGCGCACAGATACGCAGTATTTT.

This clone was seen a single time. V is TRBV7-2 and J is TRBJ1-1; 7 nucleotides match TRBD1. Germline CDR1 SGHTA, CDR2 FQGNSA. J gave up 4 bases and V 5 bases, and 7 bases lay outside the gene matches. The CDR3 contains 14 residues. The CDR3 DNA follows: TGTGCCAGCAGCCCCCAGGGGGGGGTCACTGAAGCTTTCTTT. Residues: CASSPQGGVTEAFF.